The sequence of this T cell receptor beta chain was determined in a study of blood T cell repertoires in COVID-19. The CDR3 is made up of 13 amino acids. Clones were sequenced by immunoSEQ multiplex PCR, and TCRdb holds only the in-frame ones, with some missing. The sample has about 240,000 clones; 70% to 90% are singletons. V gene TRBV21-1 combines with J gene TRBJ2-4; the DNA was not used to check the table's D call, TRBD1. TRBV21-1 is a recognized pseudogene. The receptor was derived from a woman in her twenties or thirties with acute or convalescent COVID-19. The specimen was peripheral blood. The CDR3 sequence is CASSRDSKNIQYF. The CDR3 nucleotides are TGTGCCAGCAGTAGGGACAGTAAAAACATTCAGTACTTC.